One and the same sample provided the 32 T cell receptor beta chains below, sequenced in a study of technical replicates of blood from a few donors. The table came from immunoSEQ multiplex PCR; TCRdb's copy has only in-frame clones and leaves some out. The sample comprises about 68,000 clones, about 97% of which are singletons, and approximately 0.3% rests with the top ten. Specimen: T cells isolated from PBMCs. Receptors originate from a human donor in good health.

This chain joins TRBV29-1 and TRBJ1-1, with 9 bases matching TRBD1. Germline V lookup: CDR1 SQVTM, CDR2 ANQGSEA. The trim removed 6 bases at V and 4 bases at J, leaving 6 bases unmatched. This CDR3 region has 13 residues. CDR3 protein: CSVGQGLGTEAFF. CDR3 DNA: TGCAGCGTGGGACAGGGATTAGGCACTGAAGCTTTCTTT.

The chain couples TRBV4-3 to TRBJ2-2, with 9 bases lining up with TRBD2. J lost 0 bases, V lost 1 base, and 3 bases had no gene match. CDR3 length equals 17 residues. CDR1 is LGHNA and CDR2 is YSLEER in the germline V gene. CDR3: CASSQVPSGTNTGELFF. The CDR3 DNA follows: TGCGCCAGCAGCCAAGTTCCTAGCGGGACGAACACCGGGGAGCTGTTTTTT.

The CDR3 protein is CASSEVFQETQYF. The CDR3 region has the DNA TGTGCCAGCAGCGAGGTGTTTCAAGAGACCCAGTACTTC. The chain has TRBV13 and TRBJ2-5; unclear D gene. Germline-derived CDR1 and CDR2 are PRHDT and FYEKMQ (reference sequence). The CDR3 covers 13 residues. With 5 bases removed from V and 2 bases from J, the gap between germline ends came to 9 bases.

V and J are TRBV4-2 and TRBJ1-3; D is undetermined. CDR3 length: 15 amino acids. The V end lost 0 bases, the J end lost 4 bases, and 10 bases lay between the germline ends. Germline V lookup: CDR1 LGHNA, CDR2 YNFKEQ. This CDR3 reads CASSQDRVQGNTIYF. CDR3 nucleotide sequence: TGTGCCAGCAGCCAAGATCGGGTCCAGGGAAACACCATATATTTT.

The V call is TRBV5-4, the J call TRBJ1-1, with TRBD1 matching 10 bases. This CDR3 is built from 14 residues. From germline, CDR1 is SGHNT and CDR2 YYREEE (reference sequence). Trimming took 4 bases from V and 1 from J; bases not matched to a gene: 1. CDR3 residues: CASSRDRGNTEAFF. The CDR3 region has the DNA TGTGCCAGCAGCCGGGACAGGGGGAACACTGAAGCTTTCTTT.

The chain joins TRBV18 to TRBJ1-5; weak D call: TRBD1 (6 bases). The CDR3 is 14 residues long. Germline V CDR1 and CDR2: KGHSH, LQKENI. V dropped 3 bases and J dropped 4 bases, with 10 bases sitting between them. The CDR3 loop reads CASSPGQKNQPQHF. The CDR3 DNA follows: TGTGCCAGCTCACCTGGACAGAAGAATCAGCCCCAGCATTTT. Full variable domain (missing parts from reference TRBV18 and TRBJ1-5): NAGVMQNPRHLVRRRGQEARLRCSPMKGHSHVYWYRQLPEEGLKFMVYLQKENIIDESGMPKERFSAEFPKEGPSILRIQQVVRGDSAAYFCASSPGQKNQPQHFGDGTRLSIL.

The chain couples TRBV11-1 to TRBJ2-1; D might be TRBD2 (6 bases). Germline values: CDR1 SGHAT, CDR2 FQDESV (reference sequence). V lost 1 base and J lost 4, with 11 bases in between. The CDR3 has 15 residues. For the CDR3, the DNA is TGTGCCAGCAGCTTAGACGGGGGACTGTACAATGAGCAGTTCTTC. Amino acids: CASSLDGGLYNEQFF.

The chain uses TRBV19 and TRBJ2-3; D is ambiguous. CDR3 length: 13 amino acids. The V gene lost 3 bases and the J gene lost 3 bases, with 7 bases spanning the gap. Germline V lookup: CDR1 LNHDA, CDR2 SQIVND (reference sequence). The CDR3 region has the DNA TGTGCCAGTAGTATCGACTTAACAGATACGCAGTATTTT. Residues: CASSIDLTDTQYF.

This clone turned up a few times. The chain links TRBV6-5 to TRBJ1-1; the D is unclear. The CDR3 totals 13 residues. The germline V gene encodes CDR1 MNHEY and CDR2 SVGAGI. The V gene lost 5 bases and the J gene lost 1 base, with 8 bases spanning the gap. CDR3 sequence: CASSLSENTEAFF. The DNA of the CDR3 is TGTGCCAGCAGTCTCAGTGAGAACACTGAAGCTTTCTTT.

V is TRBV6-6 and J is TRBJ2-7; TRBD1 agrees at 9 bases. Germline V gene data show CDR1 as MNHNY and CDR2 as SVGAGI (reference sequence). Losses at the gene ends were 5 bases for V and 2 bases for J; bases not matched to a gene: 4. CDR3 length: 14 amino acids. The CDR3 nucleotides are TGTGCCAGCAGTAATGGACAGGGGCCCTACGAGCAGTACTTC. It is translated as CASSNGQGPYEQYF.

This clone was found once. CDR3 DNA sequence: TGTGCCAGTCAGGTGGTCTCTGGGGCCAACGTCCTGACTTTC. It yields the protein CASQVVSGANVLTF. The chain links TRBV6-5 to TRBJ2-6; no clear D gene. The germline V and J ends were trimmed by 9 bases and 0 bases, with 9 bases remaining between them. CDR1 MNHEY and CDR2 SVGAGI come from the germline V gene. The CDR3 length is 14 residues.

Written as DNA, the CDR3 is TGCGCCAGCAGTGAGTCCGGGGGTCCCCAGCCCCAGCATTTT. It specifies CASSESGGPQPQHF. This chain connects TRBV10-1 to TRBJ1-5; maybe TRBD1 (5 bases). In germline, CDR1 is WNHNN, CDR2 SYGVQD (reference sequence). Trimming cost V 0 bases and J 7 bases, with 10 bases left between them. The CDR3 consists of 14 residues.

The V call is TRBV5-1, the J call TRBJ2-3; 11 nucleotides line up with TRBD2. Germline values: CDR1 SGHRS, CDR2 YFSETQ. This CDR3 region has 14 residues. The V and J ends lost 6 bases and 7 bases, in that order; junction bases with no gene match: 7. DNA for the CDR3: TGCGCCAGCAAGGCTAGCGGGAGGCTTTATACGCAGTATTTT. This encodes CASKASGRLYTQYF.

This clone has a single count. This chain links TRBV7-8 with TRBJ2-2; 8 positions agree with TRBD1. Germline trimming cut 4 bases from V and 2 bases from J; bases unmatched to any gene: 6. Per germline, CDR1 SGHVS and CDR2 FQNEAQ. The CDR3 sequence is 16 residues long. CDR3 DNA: TGTGCCAGCAGCTCTACAGGGGGTTCTAACACCGGGGAGCTGTTTTTT. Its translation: CASSSTGGSNTGELFF.

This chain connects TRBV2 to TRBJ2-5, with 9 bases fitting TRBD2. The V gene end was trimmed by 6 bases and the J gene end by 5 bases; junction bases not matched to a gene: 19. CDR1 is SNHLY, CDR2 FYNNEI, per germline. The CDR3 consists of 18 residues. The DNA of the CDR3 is TGTGCCAGCAGGGGGTCTAGCGGGAAACCTTTGTTGGGGGAGACCCAGTACTTC. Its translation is CASRGSSGKPLLGETQYF.

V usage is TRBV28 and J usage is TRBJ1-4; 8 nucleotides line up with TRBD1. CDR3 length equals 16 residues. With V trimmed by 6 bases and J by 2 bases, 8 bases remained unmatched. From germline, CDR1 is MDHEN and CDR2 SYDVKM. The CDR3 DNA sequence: TGTGCCAGCAGAGAACAGGGGGTTCGGACTAATGAAAAACTGTTTTTT. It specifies CASREQGVRTNEKLFF.

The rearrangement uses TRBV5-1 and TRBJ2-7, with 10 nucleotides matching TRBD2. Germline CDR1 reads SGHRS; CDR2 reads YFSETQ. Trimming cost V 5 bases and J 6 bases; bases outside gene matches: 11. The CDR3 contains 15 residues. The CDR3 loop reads CASRIDLAGDLEQYF. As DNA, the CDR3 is TGCGCCAGCAGAATCGATCTAGCGGGAGACCTCGAGCAGTACTTC.

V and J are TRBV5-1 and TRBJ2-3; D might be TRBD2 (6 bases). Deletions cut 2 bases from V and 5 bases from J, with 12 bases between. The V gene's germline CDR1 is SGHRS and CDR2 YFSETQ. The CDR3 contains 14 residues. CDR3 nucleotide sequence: TGCGCCAGCAGCTTTCCAGGGAGGAAAGATACGCAGTATTTT. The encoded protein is CASSFPGRKDTQYF.

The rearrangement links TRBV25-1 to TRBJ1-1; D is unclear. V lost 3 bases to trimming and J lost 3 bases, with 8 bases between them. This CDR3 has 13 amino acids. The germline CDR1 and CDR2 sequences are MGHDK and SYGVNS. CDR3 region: CASSDSLYTEAFF. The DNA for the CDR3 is TGTGCCAGCAGTGACAGTTTGTACACTGAAGCTTTCTTT.

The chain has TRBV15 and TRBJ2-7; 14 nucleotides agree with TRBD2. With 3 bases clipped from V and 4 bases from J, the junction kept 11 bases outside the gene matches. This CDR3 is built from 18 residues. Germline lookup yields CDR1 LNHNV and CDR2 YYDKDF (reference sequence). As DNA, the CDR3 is TGTGCCACCAGCAGGACTAGCGGGAGGGAATTACTTTCTTACGAGCAGTACTTC. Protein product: CATSRTSGRELLSYEQYF.

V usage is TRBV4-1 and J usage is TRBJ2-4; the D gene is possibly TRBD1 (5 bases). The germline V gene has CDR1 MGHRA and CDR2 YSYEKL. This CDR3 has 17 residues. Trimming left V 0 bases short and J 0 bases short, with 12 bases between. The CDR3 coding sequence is TGCGCCAGCAGCCAAGATCCCCAGGGTCTAGCCAAAAACATTCAGTACTTC. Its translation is CASSQDPQGLAKNIQYF.

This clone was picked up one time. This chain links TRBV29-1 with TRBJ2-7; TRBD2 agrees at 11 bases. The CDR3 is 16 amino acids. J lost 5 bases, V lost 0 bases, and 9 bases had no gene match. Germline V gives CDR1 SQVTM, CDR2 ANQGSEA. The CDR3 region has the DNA TGCAGCGTTGAAGACTTTAGCGGGAGGGCCGGTAACGAGCAGTACTTC. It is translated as CSVEDFSGRAGNEQYF.

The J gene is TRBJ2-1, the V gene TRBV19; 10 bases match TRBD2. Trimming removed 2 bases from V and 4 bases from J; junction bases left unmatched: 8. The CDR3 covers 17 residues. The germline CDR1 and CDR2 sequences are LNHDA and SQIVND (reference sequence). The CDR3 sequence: CASSILASGSIYNEQFF. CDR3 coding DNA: TGTGCCAGTAGTATATTAGCTAGCGGGAGTATTTACAATGAGCAGTTCTTC.

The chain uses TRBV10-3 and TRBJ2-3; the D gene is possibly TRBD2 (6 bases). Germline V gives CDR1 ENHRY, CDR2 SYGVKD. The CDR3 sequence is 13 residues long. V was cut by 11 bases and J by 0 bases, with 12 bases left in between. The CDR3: CAAMGTSTDTQYF. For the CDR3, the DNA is TGTGCCGCCATGGGGACTAGCACAGATACGCAGTATTTT.

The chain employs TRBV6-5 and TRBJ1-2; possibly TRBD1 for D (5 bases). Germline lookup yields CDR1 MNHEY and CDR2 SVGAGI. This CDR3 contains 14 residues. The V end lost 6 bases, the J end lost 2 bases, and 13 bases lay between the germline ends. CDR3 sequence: CASRTIQANYGYTF. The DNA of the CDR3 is TGTGCCAGCAGGACAATACAGGCCAACTATGGCTACACCTTC.

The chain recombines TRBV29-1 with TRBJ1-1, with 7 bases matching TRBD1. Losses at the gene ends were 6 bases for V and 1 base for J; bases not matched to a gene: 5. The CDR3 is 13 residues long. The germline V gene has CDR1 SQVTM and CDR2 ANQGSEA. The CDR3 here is CSVRDRQNTEAFF. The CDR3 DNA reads TGCAGCGTAAGGGACAGACAGAACACTGAAGCTTTCTTT. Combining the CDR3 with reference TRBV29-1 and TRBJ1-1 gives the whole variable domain SAVISQKPSRDICQRGTSLTIQCQVDSQVTMMFWYRQQPGQSLTLIATANQGSEATYESGFVIDKFPISRPNLTFSTLTVSNMSPEDSSIYLCSVRDRQNTEAFFGQGTRLTVV.

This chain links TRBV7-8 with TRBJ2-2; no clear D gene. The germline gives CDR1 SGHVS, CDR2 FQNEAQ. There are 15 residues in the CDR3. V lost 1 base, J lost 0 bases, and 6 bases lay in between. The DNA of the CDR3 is TGTGCCAGCAGCTTAGTCAGCGCGAACACCGGGGAGCTGTTTTTT. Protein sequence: CASSLVSANTGELFF.

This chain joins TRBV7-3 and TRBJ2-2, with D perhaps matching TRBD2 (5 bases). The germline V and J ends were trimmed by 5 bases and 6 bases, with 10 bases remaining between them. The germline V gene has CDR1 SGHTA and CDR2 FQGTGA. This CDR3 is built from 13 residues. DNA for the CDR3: TGTGCCAGCAGCCAAGCGGCGGCCGGGGAGCTGTTTTTT. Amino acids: CASSQAAAGELFF.

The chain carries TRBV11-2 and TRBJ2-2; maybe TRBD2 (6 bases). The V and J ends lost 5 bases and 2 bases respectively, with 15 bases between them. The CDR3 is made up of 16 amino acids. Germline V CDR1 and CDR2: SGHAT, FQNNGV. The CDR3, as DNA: TGTGCCAGCAGCCGGGACGGGGGTATTAACACCGGGGAGCTGTTTTTT. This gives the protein CASSRDGGINTGELFF.

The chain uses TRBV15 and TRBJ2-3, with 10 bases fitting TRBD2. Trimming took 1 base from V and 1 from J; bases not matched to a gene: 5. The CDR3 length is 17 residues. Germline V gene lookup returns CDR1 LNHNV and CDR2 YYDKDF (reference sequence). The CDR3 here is CATSRVLAGEGTDTQYF. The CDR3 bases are TGTGCCACCAGCAGAGTCCTAGCGGGAGAGGGCACAGATACGCAGTATTTT. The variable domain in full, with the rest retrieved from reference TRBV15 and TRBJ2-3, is DAMVIQNPRYQVTQFGKPVTLSCSQTLNHNVMYWYQQKSSQAPKLLFHYYDKDFNNEADTPDNFQSRRPNTSFCFLDIRSPGLGDTAMYLCATSRVLAGEGTDTQYFGPGTRLTVL.

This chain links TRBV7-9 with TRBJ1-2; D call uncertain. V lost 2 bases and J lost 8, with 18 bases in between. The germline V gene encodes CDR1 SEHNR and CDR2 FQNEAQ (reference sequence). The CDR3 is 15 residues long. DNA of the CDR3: TGTGCCAGCAGCTTATTCGAGGAATCGGCTTGGGGCTACACCTTC. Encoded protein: CASSLFEESAWGYTF.

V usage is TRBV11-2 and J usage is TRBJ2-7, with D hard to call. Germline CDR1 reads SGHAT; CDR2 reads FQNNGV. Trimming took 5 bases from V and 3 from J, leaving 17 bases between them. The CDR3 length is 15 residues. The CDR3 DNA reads TGTGCCAGCAGCCCCTCTTTGACAAAGTTCTACGAGCAGTACTTC. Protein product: CASSPSLTKFYEQYF.